This T cell receptor (beta chain) was identified in a study of neurological immune-mediated disorders (dated by TCRdb to about 2019). Regarding the study in general: Peripheral blood TCR-beta repertoires from patients with HTLV-I-associated myelopathy (HAM/TSP), patients with multiple sclerosis, and healthy controls were compared in the study using UMI-based sequencing. The cohort comprised approximately 67 subjects: around 15 HAM/TSP patients, around 34 multiple sclerosis patients and 20 or so healthy controls. Alongside PBMC samples, the set of more than 80 TCR-beta libraries contained longitudinal samples, technical triplicates, and paired CD4+ and CD8+ T-cell subsets that had been sorted. Study-wide findings and limitations: No identical CDR3 amino acid sequences were shared among expanded clones across subjects, suggesting private TCR-beta repertoires in all groups. The highest TCR clonal expansion was observed in HAM/TSP patients, whereas the lowest was observed in MS patients, even when compared with healthy controls.

For the unsorted PBMC libraries, 2 million PBMCs were stored in RNAlater at -80 degrees C until RNA extraction and were used to generate the libraries. Peripheral blood was subjected to Ficoll-Hypaque density gradient centrifugation to isolate PBMCs, which were then cryopreserved in liquid nitrogen. This clonotype was seen many times. This clone's antigen is unknown. Nothing much larger sits one base from this clone, and base qualities are not available. To synthesize cDNA, template-switch 5'RACE was performed with a primer carrying a 10-nucleotide random unique molecular identifier so that each TCR transcript was tagged. Every sequencing run covered 15-18 subjects and yielded more than 170 million TCR-beta sequences. The RNeasy kit was used to extract total RNA. The KAPA Real-time Library Amplification kit was used to amplify TCR-beta VDJ regions with primers targeting the TCR constant region and the 5'RACE anchor. Sample indexes and Illumina adaptors were added in a first PCR, after which library yield was increased in a second PCR. The roughly 650 bp TCR product was size-selected on a 2% E-gel SizeSelection system after Ampure bead purification. Before pooling, libraries had their quality checked on a Bioanalyzer, their concentration measured with Qubit, and their quantity determined with the Kapa Library Quantification kit. Libraries were sequenced paired-end 2 x 150 bp on an Illumina HiSeq 2500. To increase sequence diversity, roughly 24-32% phiX was spiked into each library pool. The study's own analysis went as follows. The quality-filtered reads were processed with the UMI-based MiGEC pipeline, whose error correction step removed more than 75% of the raw TCR sequences. VDJ genes were aligned to IMGT germline references, and each clonotype was defined by a unique CDR3 amino acid sequence together with V-J genes. Clonal expansion, Shannon diversity, and CDR3 relatedness (CalcPairwiseDistances, ClusterSamples) were evaluated with VDJtools, and phylogenetic trees were built with CLCbio workbench. Using coefficient-of-variation modelling across technical triplicates, the study counted a clone as expanded if it had at least 8 unique UMIs. The public reads were reanalyzed by TCRdb: fastp trimming at Q25, MiXCR alignment, in-frame beta chains only. Duplicate CDR3 protein sequences are folded into a single record with the most common DNA and genes. The V and J calls here are based on TCRdb, not the publication. In this sample the table shows approximately 50,000 distinct CDR3 sequences, 10% of which occur a single time. The ten largest clonotypes hold roughly 5.3% of the sample.

Deletion took 4 bases off V and 1 base off J, with a span of 17 bases between the germline ends. CDR3 length: 16 amino acids, cysteine to phenylalanine. The read is trimmed to its CDR3 DNA, 48 bases read in frame from base 1. CDR1 and CDR2 are drawn from the germline V gene: SGHRS, YFSETQ. The sequenced material came from PBMCs. The rearrangement combines TRBV5-1 with TRBJ1-1, and the D gene may be TRBD1, 6 bases matching. This TCR was sampled from a man between 65 and 79 years old with HTLV-1-associated myelopathy (HAM/TSP). The DNA is TGCGCCAGCAGCATGACAGGAGAGCAGTGGAACACTGAAGCTTTCTTT. It codes for CASSMTGEQWNTEAFF.